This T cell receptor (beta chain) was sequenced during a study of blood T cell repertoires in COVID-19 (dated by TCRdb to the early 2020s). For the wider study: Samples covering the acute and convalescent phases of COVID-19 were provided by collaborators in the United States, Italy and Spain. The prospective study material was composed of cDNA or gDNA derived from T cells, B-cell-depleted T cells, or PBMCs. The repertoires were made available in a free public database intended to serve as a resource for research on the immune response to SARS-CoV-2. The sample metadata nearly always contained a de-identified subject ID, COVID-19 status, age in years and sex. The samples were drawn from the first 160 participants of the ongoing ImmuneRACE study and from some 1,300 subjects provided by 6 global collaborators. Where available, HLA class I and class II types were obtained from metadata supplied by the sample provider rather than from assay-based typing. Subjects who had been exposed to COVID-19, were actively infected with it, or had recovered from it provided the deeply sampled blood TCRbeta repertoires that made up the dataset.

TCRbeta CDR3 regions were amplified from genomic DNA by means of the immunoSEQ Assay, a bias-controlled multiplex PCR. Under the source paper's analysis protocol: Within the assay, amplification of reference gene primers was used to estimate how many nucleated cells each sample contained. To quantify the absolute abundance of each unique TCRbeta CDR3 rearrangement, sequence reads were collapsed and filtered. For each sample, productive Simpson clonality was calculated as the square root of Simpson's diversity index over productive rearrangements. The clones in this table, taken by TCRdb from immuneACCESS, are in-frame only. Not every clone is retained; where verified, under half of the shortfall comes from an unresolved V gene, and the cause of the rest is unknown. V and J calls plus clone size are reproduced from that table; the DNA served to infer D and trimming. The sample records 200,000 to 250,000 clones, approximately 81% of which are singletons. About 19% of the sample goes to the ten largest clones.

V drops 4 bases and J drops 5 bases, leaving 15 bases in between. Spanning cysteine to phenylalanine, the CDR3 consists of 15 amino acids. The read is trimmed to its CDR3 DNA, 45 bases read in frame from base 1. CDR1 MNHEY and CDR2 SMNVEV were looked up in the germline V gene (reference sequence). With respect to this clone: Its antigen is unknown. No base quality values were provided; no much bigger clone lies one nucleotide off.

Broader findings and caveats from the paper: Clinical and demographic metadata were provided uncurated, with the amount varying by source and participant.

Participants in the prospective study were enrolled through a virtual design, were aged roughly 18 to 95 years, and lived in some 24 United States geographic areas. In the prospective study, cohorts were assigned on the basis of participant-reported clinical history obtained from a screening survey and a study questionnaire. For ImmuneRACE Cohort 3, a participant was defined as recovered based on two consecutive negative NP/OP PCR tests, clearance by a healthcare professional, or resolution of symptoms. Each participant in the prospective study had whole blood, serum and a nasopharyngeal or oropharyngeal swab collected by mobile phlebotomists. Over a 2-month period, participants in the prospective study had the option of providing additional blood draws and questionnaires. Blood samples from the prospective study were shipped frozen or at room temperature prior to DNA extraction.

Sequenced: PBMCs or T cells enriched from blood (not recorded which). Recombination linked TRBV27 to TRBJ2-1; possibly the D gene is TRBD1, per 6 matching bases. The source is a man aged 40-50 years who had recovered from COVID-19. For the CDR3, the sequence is CASSYTGTPHNEQFF. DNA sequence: TGTGCCAGCAGTTACACCGGGACACCCCACAATGAGCAGTTCTTC.